This TCR beta chain comes out of a study of shared clonotypes between healthy human individuals. Study findings and constraints: Rarefaction indicated that sorted-subset sequencing remained incomplete although depth was large.

Worth noting for this clone: Antigen: not known.

Trimming removed 5 bases from V and 0 bases from J; junction bases left unmatched: 4. The CDR3 loop spans 14 amino acids. The V gene's germline CDR1 is MNHEY and CDR2 SVGAGI. For each subset, genomic DNA was distributed in equal portions over several immunoSEQ plates. Produced via immunoSEQ multiplex PCR; TCRdb's table is partial and in-frame only. Among 600,000 to 750,000 clones listed, roughly 88% were seen once. The V call is TRBV6-5, the J call TRBJ2-7; 7 nucleotides align to TRBD1. This TCR came from a man younger than 35 in good health. Some clones in this sample may be carry-over from other donors' samples. Sequencing was performed on memory CD8+ T cells from PBMCs. Subset described: CD45RO+ cells pooled with CCR7-negative TemRA cells. The CDR3 coding sequence is TGTGCCAGCAGTGAAGGGGACAGCTCCTACGAGCAGTACTTC. This codes for CASSEGDSSYEQYF.